These 4 T cell receptor beta chains share one sample of origin, sequenced in a study of blood T cell repertoires in COVID-19 (dated by TCRdb to the early 2020s). Libraries were built with the immunoSEQ multiplex PCR assay. The source is immuneACCESS, and TCRdb retained only in-frame sequences with V and J called. Part of the clones is not carried over; for the studies checked, unresolved V genes explain less than half of this, and the remainder is unexplained. The sample contains under 300,000 clones, roughly 83% of them found a single time. The top ten clones comprise over 9% of the sample. Sequencing input: peripheral blood. The receptors shown here come from an elderly man with acute or convalescent COVID-19.

In its sample, this clone was seen once. V usage is TRBV19 and J usage is TRBJ1-2; D is perhaps TRBD1 (5 bases). The CDR3 has 17 amino acids. V lost 5 bases and J lost 6, with 25 bases in between. CDR1 LNHDA and CDR2 SQIVND come from the germline V gene (reference sequence). The DNA of the CDR3 is TGTGCCAGTAGTCCCCTCGGAGGGGTGGTTCGCGGGGATGGCTACACCTTC. This translates into CASSPLGGVVRGDGYTF.

The rearrangement links TRBV7-9 to TRBJ1-1, with a weak D call TRBD1 (5 bases). From germline, CDR1 is SEHNR and CDR2 FQNEAQ (reference sequence). The CDR3 is 16 residues long. Trimming took 3 bases from V and 1 from J, leaving 15 bases between them. The CDR3 nucleotides read TGTGCCAGCAGCTTCTCCCCGGGTAGGGGGAACACTGAAGCTTTCTTT. Translated: CASSFSPGRGNTEAFF.

The CDR3 is CASTPQRGNNEQFF. The CDR3 region has the DNA TGTGCCAGCACCCCCCAAAGGGGTAACAATGAGCAGTTCTTC. The rearrangement links TRBV7-2 to TRBJ2-1; D is perhaps TRBD1 (5 bases). This CDR3 spans 14 amino acids. Looked up from germline, CDR1 is SGHTA and CDR2 is FQGNSA. With 7 bases removed from V and 5 bases from J, the gap between germline ends came to 15 bases.

The chain's CDR3 is CASSRESNQPQHF. The CDR3 region has the DNA TGTGCCAGCAGCCGGGAATCGAATCAGCCCCAGCATTTT. The V gene is TRBV6-6, the J gene TRBJ1-5; D is uncertain. CDR1 and CDR2 from the germline V gene are MNHNY and SVGAGI (reference sequence). This CDR3 contains 13 residues. V was clipped by 6 bases and J by 4 bases, with 10 bases between them.